This entry concerns a single T cell receptor beta chain. The antigen remains unidentified. There are 13 residues in the CDR3. Trimming removed 0 bases at V and 8 bases at J, with 11 bases between. Germline V gene lookup returns CDR1 SGHRS and CDR2 YFSETQ. The data belong to a study of CD8+CD57+ T cells in acquired aplastic anemia. At the level of the study: The study obtained an average of roughly 3 ug of DNA from sorted CD4+ and CD8+ cells.

Study-wide points: Simpson's diversity of CD8+ cells was not significantly different in patients compared with controls. Shared by patients and controls, nearly 30 CD8+ CDR3s were abundant in patients.

Profiling of TCR beta VDJ combinations and CDR3 sequences used genomic DNA as template. TCRdb independently ran MiXCR on the reads; one entry per CDR3 protein. The sample shows approximately 99,000 distinct CDR3 sequences, about half of them seen only once. The gene calls are TRBV5-1 and TRBJ1-2; the D gene is possibly TRBD1 (6 bases). This sequence originates from a human donor in good health, serving as a control. Sequenced sample: sorted CD4+, CD8+, or CD8+CD57+ T cells (not recorded which) from PBMCs. The CDR3 sequence is CASSLEGGYGYTF. For the CDR3, the DNA is TGCGCCAGCAGCTTGGAGGGGGGTTACGGCTACACCTTC.